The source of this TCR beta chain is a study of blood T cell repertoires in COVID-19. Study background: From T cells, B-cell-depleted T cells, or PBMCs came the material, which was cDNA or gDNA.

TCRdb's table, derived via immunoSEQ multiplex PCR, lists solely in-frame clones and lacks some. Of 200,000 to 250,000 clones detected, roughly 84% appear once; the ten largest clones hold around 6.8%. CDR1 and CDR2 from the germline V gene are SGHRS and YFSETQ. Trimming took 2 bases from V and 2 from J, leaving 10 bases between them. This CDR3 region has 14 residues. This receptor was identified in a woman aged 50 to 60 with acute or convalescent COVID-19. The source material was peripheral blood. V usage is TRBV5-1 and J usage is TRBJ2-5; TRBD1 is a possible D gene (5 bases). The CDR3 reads CASSLQTEQETQYF. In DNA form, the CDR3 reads TGCGCCAGCAGCTTACAGACAGAACAAGAGACCCAGTACTTC.